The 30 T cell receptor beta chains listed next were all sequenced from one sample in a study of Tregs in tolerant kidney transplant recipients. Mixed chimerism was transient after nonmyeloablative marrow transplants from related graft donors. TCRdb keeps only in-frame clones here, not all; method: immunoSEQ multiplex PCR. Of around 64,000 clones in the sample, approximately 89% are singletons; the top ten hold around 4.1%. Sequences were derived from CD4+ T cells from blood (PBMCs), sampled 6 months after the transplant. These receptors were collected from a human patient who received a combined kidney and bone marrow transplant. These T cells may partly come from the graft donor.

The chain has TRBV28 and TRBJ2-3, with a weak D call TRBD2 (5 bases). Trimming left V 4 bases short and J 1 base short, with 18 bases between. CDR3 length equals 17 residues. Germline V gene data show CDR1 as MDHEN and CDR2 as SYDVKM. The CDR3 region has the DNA TGTGCCAGCAGTTCTGGTGGAGGTAGTCCCCGCACAGATACGCAGTATTTT. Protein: CASSSGGGSPRTDTQYF.

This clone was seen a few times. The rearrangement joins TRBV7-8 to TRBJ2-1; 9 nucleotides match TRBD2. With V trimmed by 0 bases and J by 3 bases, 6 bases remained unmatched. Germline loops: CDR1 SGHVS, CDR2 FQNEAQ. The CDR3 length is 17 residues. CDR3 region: CASSLAALAGDYNEQFF. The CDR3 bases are TGTGCCAGCAGCTTAGCCGCTTTAGCGGGAGACTACAATGAGCAGTTCTTC.

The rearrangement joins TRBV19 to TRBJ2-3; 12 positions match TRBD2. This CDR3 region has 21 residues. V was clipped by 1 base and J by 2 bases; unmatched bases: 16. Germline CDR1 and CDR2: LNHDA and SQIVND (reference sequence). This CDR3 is CASSIAGPSGRAGSLTDTQYF. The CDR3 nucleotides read TGTGCCAGTAGTATAGCAGGGCCTAGCGGGAGGGCCGGTTCACTCACAGATACGCAGTATTTT.

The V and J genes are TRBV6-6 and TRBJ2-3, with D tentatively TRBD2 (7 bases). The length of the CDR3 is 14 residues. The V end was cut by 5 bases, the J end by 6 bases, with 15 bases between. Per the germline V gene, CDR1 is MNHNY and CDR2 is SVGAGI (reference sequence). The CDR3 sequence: CASSRGGSPDTQYF. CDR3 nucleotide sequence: TGTGCCAGCAGTAGGGGGGGGTCACCGGATACGCAGTATTTT.

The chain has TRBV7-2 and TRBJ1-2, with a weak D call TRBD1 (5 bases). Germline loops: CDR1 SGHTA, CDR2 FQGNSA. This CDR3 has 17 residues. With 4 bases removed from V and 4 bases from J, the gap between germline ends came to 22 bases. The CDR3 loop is CASSSPFRRVGIYGYTF. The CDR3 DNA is TGTGCCAGCAGCTCTCCCTTCCGCAGGGTTGGCATCTATGGCTACACCTTC. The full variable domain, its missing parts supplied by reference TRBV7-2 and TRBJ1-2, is GAGVSQSPSNKVTEKGKDVELRCDPISGHTALYWYRQSLGQGLEFLIYFQGNSAPDKSGLPSDRFSAERTGGSVSTLTIQRTQQEDSAVYLCASSSPFRRVGIYGYTFGSGTRLTVV.

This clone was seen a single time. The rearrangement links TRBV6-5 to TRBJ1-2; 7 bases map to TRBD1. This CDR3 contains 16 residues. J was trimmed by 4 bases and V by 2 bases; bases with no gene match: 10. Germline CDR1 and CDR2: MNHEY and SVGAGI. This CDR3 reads CASSYDGSDRIYGYTF. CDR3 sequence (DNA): TGTGCCAGCAGTTACGATGGGTCGGACAGGATCTATGGCTACACCTTC.

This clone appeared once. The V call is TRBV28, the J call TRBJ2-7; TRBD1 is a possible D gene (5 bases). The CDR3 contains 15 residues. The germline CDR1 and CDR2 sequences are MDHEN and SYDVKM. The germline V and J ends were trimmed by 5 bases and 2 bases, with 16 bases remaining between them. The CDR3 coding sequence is TGTGCCAGCAGTGACCGTGACAGAAATACCTACGAGCAGTACTTC. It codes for CASSDRDRNTYEQYF.

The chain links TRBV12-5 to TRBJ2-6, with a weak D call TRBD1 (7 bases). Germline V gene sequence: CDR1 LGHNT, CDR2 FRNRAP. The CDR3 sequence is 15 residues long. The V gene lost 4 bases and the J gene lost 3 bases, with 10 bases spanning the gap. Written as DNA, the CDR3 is TGTGCTAGTGGTTCAGGGGGGTTTGGGGCCAACGTCCTGACTTTC. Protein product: CASGSGGFGANVLTF.

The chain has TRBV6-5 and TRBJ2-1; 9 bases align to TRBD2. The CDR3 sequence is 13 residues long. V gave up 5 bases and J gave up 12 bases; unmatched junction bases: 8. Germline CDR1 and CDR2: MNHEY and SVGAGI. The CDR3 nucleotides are TGTGCCAGCAGTACGCCCCTAGCGGGAAGGCAGTTCTTC. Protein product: CASSTPLAGRQFF.

CDR3 bases: TGTGCCAGCAGTCCCCTTAGGGACACCCCTGATTATGGCTACACCTTC. Protein: CASSPLRDTPDYGYTF. V usage is TRBV7-9 and J usage is TRBJ1-2; TRBD1 is a possible D gene (6 bases). V gave up 6 bases and J gave up 5 bases, with 22 bases separating them. Germline V CDR1 and CDR2: SEHNR, FQNEAQ (reference sequence). This CDR3 spans 16 amino acids. Full variable domain (remainder filled in from reference TRBV7-9 and TRBJ1-2): DTGVSQNPRHKITKRGQNVTFRCDPISEHNRLYWYRQTLGQGPEFLTYFQNEAQLEKSRLLSDRFSAERPKGSFSTLEIQRTEQGDSAMYLCASSPLRDTPDYGYTFGSGTRLTVV.

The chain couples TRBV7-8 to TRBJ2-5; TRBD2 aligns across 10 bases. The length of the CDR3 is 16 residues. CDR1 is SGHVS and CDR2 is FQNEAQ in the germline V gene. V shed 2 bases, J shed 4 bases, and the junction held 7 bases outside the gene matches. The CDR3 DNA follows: TGTGCCAGCAGCTTACTAGCGGGGGTGCTTTCAGAGACCCAGTACTTC. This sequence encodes CASSLLAGVLSETQYF.

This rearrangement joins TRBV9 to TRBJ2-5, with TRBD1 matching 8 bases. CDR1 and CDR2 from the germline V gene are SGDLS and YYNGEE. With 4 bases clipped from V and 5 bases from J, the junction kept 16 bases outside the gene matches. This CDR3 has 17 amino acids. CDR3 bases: TGTGCCAGCAGCCCCAATCCCACCGGGACAGGAGATGAGACCCAGTACTTC. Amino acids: CASSPNPTGTGDETQYF.

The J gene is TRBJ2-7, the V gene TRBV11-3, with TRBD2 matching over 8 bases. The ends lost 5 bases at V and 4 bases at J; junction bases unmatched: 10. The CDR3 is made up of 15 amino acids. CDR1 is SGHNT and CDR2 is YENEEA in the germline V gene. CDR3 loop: CASSLLGTRHYEQYF. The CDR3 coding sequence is TGTGCCAGCAGCCTCCTAGGGACTAGGCATTACGAGCAGTACTTC.

The DNA of the CDR3 is TGTGCCAGCAGCCGACTAGCGTATGGCACAGATACGCAGTATTTT. Translation: CASSRLAYGTDTQYF. The rearrangement joins TRBV7-3 to TRBJ2-3; 8 bases agree with TRBD2. Germline lookup yields CDR1 SGHTA and CDR2 FQGTGA. The length of the CDR3 is 15 residues. V trimming: 5 bases; J trimming: 1 base; junction bases outside the gene matches: 5.

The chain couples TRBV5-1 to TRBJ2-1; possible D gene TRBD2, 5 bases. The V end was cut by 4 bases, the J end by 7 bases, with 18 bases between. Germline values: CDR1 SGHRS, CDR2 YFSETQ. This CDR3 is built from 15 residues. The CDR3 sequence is CASSLFFSERNEQFF. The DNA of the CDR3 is TGCGCCAGCAGCCTCTTCTTTTCTGAGCGGAATGAGCAGTTCTTC.

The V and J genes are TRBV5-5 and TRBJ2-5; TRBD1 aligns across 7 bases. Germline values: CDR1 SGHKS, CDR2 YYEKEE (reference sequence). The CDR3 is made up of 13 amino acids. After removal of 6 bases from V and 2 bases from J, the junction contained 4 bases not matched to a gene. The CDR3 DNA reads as TGTGCCAGCACCAGGGACAGACAAGAGACCCAGTACTTC. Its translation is CASTRDRQETQYF.

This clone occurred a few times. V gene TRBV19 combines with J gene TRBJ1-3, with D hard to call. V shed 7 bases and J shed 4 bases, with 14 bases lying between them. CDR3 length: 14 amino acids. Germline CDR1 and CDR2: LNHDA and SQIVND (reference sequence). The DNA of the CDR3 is TGTGCCAGTACCTCCATGGGGAGGGGAAACACCATATATTTT. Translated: CASTSMGRGNTIYF. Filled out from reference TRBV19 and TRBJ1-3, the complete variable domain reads DGGITQSPKYLFRKEGQNVTLSCEQNLNHDAMYWYRQDPGQGLRLIYYSQIVNDFQKGDIAEGYSVSREKKESFPLTVTSAQKNPTAFYLCASTSMGRGNTIYFGEGSWLTVV.

DNA for the CDR3: TGTGCCAGCAGCTGGAGCTCCTACGAGCAGTACTTC. Translation gives CASSWSSYEQYF. The chain couples TRBV7-2 to TRBJ2-5; no clear D gene. The tail of the sequence fits TRBJ2-7 better, so the J call may be wrong. The CDR3 extends over 12 amino acids. CDR1 and CDR2 (germline): SGHTA, FQGNSA.

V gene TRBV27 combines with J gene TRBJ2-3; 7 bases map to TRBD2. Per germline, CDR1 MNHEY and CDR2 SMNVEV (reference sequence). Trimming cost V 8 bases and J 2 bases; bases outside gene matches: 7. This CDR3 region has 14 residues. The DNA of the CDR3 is TGTGCCAGCGGGGCTAGCGGATCCACAGATACGCAGTATTTT. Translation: CASGASGSTDTQYF.

CDR3: CASSKALQTGGYEQYF. The CDR3 DNA reads as TGTGCCAGCAGCAAAGCGTTACAGACAGGGGGCTACGAGCAGTACTTC. The rearrangement uses TRBV21-1 and TRBJ2-7; the table's D call, TRBD1, has no DNA check behind it. TRBV21-1 is classified as a pseudogene. This CDR3 spans 16 amino acids.

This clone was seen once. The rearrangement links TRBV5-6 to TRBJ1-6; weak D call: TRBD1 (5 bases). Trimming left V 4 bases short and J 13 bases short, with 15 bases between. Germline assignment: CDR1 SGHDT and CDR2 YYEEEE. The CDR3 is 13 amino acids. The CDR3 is CASSLPPTVPLHF. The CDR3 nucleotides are TGTGCCAGCAGCCTACCCCCGACAGTCCCCCTCCACTTT.

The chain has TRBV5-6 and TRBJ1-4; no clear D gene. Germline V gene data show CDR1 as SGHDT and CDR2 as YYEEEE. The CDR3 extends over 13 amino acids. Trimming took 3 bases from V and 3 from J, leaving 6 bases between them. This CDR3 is CASSWAANEKLFF. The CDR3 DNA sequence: TGTGCCAGCAGCTGGGCAGCTAATGAAAAACTGTTTTTT.

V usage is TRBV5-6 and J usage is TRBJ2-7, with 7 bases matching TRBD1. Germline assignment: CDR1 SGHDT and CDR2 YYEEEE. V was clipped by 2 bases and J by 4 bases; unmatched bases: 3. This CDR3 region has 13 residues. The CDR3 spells CASSFSQGYEQYF. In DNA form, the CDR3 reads TGTGCCAGCAGCTTCTCACAGGGGTACGAGCAGTACTTC.

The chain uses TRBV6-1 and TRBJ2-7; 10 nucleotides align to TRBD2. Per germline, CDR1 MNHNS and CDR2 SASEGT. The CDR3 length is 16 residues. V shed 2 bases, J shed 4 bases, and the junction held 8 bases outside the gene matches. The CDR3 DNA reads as TGTGCCAGCAGTGAACACCTAGCGGGAGAGACGTACGAGCAGTACTTC. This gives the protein CASSEHLAGETYEQYF.

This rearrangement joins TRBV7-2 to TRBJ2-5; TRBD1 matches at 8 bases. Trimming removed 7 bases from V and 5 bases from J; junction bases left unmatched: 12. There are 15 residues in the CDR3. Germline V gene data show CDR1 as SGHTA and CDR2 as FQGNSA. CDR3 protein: CASTTSYRGSETQYF. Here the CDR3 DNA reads TGTGCCAGCACAACGTCTTACAGGGGGTCGGAGACCCAGTACTTC. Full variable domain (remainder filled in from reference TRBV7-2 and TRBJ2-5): GAGVSQSPSNKVTEKGKDVELRCDPISGHTALYWYRQSLGQGLEFLIYFQGNSAPDKSGLPSDRFSAERTGGSVSTLTIQRTQQEDSAVYLCASTTSYRGSETQYFGPGTRLLVL.

CDR3: CASSLSRSFARHTEAFF. CDR3 DNA: TGTGCCAGCAGTTTATCCCGCTCTTTTGCGAGGCACACTGAAGCTTTCTTT. The J gene is TRBJ1-1, the V gene TRBV28; D unclear. V was trimmed by 1 base and J by 3 bases, leaving 18 bases between them. CDR1 MDHEN and CDR2 SYDVKM come from the germline V gene. The CDR3 length is 17 residues.

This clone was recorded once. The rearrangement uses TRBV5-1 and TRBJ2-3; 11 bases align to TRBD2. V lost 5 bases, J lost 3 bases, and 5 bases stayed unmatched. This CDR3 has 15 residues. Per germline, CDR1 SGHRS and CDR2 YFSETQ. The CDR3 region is CASRIAGGITDTQYF. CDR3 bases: TGCGCCAGCAGAATAGCGGGGGGGATTACAGATACGCAGTATTTT.

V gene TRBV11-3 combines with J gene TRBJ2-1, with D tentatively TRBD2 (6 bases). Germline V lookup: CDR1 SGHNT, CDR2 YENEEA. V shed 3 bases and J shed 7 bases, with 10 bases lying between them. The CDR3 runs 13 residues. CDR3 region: CASSLASVNEQFF. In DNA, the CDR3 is TGTGCCAGCAGCTTGGCTAGCGTTAATGAGCAGTTCTTC.

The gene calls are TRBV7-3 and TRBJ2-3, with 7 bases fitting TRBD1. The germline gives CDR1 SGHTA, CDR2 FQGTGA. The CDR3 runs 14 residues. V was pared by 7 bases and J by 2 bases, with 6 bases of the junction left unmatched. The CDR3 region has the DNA TGTGCCAGCAAAAGGGGACAGCTCACAGATACGCAGTATTTT. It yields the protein CASKRGQLTDTQYF.

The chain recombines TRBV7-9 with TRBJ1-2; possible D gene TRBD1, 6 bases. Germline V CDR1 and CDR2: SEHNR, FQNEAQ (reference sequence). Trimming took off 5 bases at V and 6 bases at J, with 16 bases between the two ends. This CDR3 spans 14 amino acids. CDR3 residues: CASSPDRRANGYTF. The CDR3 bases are TGTGCCAGCAGCCCTGACAGGCGAGCCAATGGCTACACCTTC. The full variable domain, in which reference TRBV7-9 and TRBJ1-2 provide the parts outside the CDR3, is DTGVSQNPRHKITKRGQNVTFRCDPISEHNRLYWYRQTLGQGPEFLTYFQNEAQLEKSRLLSDRFSAERPKGSFSTLEIQRTEQGDSAMYLCASSPDRRANGYTFGSGTRLTVV.